Sequencing of this T cell receptor (beta chain) was carried out in a study of siplizumab effects on memory and regulatory T cells. Concerning this clone itself: Its antigen is still unknown.

Per germline, CDR1 SGHTS and CDR2 YDEGEE. Germline trimming cut 0 bases from V and 4 bases from J; bases unmatched to any gene: 8. The CDR3 length is 16 residues. For every sample, some 10^5 TCR templates were assayed. The assay was immunoSEQ multiplex PCR, and TCRdb's table has in-frame clones only and misses some. The table includes approximately 84,000 clones, approximately 95% detected once. Whole-study findings and limits: A minor fraction of alloreactive clones, and no more, mapped to unstimulated subsets. The study did not confirm that proliferating Tregs from siplizumab cultures were suppressive. Fewer alloreactive sequences mapped to unstimulated CD4+ memory cells under siplizumab.

This chain joins TRBV5-8 and TRBJ2-5; TRBD2 agrees at 8 bases. The receptor comes from a human donor in good health. Sequencing was done on a sample of CD8+ T cells sorted from blood. The CDR3 DNA reads TGTGCCAGCAGCTTGGAAGGCGGGAGGAAAGGAGAGACCCAGTACTTC. Amino acids: CASSLEGGRKGETQYF.